This TCR beta chain was found in a study of cytomegalovirus exposure and HLA in healthy donors. Study-level results: Researchers counted 164 TCR beta chains as cytomegalovirus-associated. As was reported, the HLA-A and HLA-B alleles of most subjects were accurately predicted from TCR beta sequences.

The donors (healthy individuals) were bone marrow donors. The germline V gene encodes CDR1 LGHNA and CDR2 YSLEER. The germline V and J ends were trimmed by 0 bases and 1 base, with 8 bases remaining between them. This CDR3 spans 15 amino acids. Primers: 60 Vbeta forward and 13 Jbeta reverse. In the original processing: Roughly 11 million of the 75 million to 95 million unique TCR beta chains counted in a later analysis were shared. Profiled with immunoSEQ multiplex PCR; TCRdb holds only in-frame clones, not every one. V and J calls and clone size are those listed in that table; D and trimming were worked out from the DNA. The table has about 130,000 clones, about 80% seen once. Points on this clone: The antigen remains undetermined.

This TCR was recovered from a woman aged 50 to 60 in good health and CMV-seronegative. The chain has TRBV4-3 and TRBJ2-3; the D is unclear. Sequencing used PBMCs. CDR3 amino acids: CASSQDPGGTDTQYF. Written as DNA, the CDR3 is TGCGCCAGCAGCCAAGATCCAGGTGGCACAGATACGCAGTATTTT.